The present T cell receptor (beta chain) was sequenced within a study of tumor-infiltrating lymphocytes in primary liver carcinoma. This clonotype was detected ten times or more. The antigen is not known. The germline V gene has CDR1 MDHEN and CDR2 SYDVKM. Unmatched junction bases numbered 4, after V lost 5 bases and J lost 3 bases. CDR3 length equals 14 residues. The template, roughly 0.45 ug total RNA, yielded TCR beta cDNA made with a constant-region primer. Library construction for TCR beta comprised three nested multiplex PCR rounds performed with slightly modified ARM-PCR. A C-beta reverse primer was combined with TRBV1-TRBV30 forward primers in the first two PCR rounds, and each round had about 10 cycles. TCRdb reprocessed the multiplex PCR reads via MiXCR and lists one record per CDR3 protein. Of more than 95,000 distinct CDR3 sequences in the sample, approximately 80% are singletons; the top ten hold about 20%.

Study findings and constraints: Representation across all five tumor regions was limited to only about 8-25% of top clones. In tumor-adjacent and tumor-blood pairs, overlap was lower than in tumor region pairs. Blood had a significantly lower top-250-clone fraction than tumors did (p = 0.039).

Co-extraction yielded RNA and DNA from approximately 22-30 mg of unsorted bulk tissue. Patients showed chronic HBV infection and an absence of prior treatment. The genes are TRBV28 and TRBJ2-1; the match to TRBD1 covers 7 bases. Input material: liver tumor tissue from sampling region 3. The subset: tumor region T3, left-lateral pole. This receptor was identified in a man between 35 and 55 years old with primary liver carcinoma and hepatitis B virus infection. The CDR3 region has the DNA TGTGCCAGCAGTGGGACAGATCGCTACAATGAGCAGTTCTTC. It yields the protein CASSGTDRYNEQFF.